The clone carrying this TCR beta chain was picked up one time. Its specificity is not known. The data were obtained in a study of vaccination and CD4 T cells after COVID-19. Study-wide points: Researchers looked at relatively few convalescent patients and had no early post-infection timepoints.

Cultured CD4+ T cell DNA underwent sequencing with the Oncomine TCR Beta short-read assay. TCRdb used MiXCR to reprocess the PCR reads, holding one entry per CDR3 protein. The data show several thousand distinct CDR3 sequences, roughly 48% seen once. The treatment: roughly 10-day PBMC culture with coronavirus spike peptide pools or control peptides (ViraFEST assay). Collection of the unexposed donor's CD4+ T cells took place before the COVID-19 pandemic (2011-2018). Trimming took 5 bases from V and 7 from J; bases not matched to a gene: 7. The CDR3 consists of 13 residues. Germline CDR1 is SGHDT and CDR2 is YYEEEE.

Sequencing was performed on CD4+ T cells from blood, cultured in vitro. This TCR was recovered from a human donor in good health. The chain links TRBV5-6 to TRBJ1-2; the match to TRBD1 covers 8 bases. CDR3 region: CASSRQGAGGYTF. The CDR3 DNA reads TGTGCCAGCAGTCGTCAGGGGGCCGGTGGCTACACCTTC.